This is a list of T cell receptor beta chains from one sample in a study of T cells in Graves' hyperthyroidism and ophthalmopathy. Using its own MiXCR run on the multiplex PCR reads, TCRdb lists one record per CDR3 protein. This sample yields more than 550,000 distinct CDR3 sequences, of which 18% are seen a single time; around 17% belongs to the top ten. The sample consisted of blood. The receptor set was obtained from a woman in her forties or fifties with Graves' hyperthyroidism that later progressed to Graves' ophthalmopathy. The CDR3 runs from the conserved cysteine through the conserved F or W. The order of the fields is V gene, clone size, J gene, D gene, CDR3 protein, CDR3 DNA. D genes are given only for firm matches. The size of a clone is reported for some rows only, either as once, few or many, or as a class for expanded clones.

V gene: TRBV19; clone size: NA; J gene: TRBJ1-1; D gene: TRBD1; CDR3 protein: CATTPGTGEMNTEAFF; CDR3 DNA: TGTGCCACCACCCCCGGGACAGGGGAAATGAACACTGAAGCTTTCTTT
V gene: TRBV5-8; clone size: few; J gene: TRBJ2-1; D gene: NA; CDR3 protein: CASSLTLGDEQFF; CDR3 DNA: TGTGCCAGCAGCCTGACTCTGGGCGATGAGCAGTTCTTC
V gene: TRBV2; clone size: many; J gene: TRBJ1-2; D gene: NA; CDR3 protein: CASSERGINYGYTF; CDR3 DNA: TGTGCCAGCAGTGAACGAGGGATCAACTATGGCTACACCTTC
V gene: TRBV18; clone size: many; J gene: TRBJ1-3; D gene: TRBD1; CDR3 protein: CASSPTGDGNTIYF; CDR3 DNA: TGTGCCAGCTCCCCGACAGGGGATGGAAACACCATATATTTT
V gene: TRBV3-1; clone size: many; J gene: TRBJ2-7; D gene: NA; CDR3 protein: CASSQDRLGAYEQYF; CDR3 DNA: TGTGCCAGCAGCCAAGATCGGCTAGGAGCCTACGAGCAGTACTTC
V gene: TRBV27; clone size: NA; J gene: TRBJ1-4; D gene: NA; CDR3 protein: CASSGTATNEKLFF; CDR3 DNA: TGTGCCAGCAGTGGGACGGCAACTAATGAAAAACTGTTTTTT
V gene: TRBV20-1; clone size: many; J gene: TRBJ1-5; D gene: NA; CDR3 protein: CSASLDSHNQPQHF; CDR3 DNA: TGCAGTGCTAGTTTGGACAGCCACAATCAGCCCCAGCATTTT
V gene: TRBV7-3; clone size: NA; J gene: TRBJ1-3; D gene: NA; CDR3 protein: CASSLGPPGEGNTIYF; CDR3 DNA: TGTGCCAGCAGCTTAGGCCCCCCCGGGGAAGGAAACACCATATATTTT
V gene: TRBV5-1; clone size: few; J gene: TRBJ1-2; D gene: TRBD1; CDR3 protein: CASSSRTGVLYGYTF; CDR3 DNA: TGCGCCAGCAGCTCCCGGACAGGCGTCCTCTATGGCTACACCTTC
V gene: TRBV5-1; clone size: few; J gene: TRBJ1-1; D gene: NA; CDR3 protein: CASSPGGRGSPEAFF; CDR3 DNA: TGCGCCAGCAGCCCGGGAGGGCGCGGGAGCCCTGAAGCTTTCTTT
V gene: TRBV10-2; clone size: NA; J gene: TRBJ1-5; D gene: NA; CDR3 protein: CASSDRVALSNQPQHF; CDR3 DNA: TGCGCCAGCAGTGACAGGGTTGCGCTGAGCAATCAGCCCCAGCATTTT
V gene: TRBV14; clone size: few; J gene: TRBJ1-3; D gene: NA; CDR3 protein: CASSQVGPGTSGNTIYF; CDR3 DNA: TGTGCCAGCAGCCAAGTGGGACCTGGGACCTCTGGAAACACCATATATTTT
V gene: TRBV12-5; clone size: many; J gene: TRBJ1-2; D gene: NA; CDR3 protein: CASGGEGYGYTF; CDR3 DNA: TGTGCTAGTGGAGGAGAAGGATATGGCTACACCTTC
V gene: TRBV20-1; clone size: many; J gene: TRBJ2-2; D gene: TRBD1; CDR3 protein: CSAKDRANTGELFF; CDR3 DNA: TGCAGTGCTAAAGACAGGGCTAACACCGGGGAGCTGTTTTTT
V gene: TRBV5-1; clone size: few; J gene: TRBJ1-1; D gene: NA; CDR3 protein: CASSWRGGGGTEAFF; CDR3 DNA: TGCGCCAGCAGCTGGAGGGGAGGGGGGGGGACTGAAGCTTTCTTT
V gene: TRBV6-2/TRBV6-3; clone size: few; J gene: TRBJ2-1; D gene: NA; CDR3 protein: CASSYPGAGNEQFF; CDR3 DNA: TGTGCCAGCAGTTACCCCGGGGCTGGCAATGAGCAGTTCTTC
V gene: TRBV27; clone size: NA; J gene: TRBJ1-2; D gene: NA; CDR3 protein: CASSYLWTDNYGYTF; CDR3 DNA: TGTGCCAGCAGTTACCTTTGGACGGATAACTATGGCTACACCTTC
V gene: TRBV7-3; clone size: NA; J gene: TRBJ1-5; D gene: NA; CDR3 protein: CASSLKAKSDQPQHF; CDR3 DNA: TGTGCCAGCAGCTTAAAGGCAAAAAGCGATCAGCCCCAGCATTTT
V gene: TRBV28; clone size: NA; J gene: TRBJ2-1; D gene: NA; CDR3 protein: CASTGDNEQFF; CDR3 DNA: TGTGCCAGCACGGGGGACAATGAGCAGTTCTTC
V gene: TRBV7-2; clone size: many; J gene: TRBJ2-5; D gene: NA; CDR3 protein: CASSLRTPKETQYF; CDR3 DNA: TGTGCCAGCAGCTTAAGGACTCCAAAAGAGACCCAGTACTTC
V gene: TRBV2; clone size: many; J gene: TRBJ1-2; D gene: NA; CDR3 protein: CASRAGNLNYGYTF; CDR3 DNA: TGTGCCTCCCGGGCCGGGAACCTTAACTATGGCTACACCTTC
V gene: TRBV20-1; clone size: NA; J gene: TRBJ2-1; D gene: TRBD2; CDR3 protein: CSASGLAGAKYNEQFF; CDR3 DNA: TGCAGTGCTAGCGGACTAGCGGGGGCCAAATACAATGAGCAGTTCTTC
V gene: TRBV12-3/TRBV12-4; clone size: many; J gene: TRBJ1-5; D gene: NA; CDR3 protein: CASSPRRGHNQPQHF; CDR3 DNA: TGTGCCAGCAGCCCTCGCAGGGGCCACAATCAGCCCCAGCATTTT
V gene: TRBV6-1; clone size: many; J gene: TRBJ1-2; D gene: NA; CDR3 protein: CATQHKGVYGYTF; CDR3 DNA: TGTGCAACACAGCACAAGGGCGTCTATGGCTACACCTTC
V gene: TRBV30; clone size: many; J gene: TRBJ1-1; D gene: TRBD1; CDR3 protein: CAWGDRGPEAFF; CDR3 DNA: TGTGCCTGGGGGGACAGGGGGCCTGAAGCTTTCTTT
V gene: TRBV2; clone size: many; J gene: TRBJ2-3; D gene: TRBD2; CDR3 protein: CASSDPSSGGADTQYF; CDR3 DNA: TGTGCCAGCAGTGATCCCTCTAGCGGGGGTGCAGATACGCAGTATTTT
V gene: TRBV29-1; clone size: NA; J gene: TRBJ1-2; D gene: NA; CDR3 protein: CSAGDGYTF; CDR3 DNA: TGCAGCGCCGGGGATGGCTACACCTTC
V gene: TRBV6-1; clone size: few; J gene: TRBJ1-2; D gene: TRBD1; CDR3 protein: CASSFLEAPGQGTPYGYTF; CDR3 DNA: TGTGCCAGCAGTTTCCTAGAGGCTCCGGGACAGGGGACCCCCTATGGCTACACCTTC
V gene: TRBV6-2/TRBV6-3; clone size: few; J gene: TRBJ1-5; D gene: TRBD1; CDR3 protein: CAGRGDGTGNQPQHF; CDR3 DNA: TGTGCCGGCAGGGGAGACGGGACAGGGAATCAGCCCCAGCATTTT
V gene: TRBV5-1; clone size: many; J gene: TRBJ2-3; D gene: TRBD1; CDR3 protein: CASSFNAGGDTQYF; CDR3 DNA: TGCGCCAGCAGCTTTAATGCAGGGGGAGATACGCAGTATTTT
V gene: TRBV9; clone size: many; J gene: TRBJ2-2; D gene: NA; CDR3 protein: CASSTRRIRVTGELFF; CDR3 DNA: TGTGCCAGCAGCACCAGACGTATACGGGTCACCGGGGAGCTGTTTTTT
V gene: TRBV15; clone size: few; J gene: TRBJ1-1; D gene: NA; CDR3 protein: CATSREGRGAFF; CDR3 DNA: TGTGCCACCAGCAGAGAAGGCAGGGGCGCTTTCTTT
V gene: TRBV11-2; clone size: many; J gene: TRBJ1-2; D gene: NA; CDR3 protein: CASSLGDSAYGYTF; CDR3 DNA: TGTGCCAGCAGCTTAGGAGATTCAGCTTATGGCTACACCTTC
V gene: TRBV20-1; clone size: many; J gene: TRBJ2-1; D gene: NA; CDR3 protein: CSARVPPGRPNEQFF; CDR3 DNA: TGCAGTGCTAGAGTCCCCCCTGGCAGACCAAATGAGCAGTTCTTC
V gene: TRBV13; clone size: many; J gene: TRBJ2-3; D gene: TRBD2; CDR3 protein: CASSLWTSGADTQYF; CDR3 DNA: TGTGCCAGCAGCCTTTGGACCAGCGGGGCTGATACGCAGTATTTT
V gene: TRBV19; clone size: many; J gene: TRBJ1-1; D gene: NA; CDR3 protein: CASSIGGGHTEAFF; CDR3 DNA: TGTGCCAGTAGTATAGGTGGGGGACACACTGAAGCTTTCTTT
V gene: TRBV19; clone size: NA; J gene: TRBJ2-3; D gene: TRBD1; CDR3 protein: CASRDRATDTQYF; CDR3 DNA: TGTGCCAGCAGGGACAGGGCAACAGATACGCAGTATTTT
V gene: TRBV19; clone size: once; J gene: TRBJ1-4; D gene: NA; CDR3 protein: CASSIGGGTNEKLFF; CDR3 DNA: TGTGCCAGTAGTATAGGAGGGGGAACTAATGAAAAACTGTTTTTT
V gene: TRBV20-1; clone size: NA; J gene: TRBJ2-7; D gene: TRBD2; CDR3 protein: CSARPSGASYEQYF; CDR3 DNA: TGCAGTGCTAGACCTAGCGGGGCTTCCTACGAGCAGTACTTC
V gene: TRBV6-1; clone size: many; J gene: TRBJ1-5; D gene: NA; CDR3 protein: CASSERWGSNQPQHF; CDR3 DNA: TGTGCCAGCAGTGAACGGTGGGGGAGCAATCAGCCCCAGCATTTT
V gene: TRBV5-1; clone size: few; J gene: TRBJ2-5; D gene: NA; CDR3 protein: CASSRNPTDPGTQYF; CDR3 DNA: TGCGCCAGCAGCCGAAACCCGACCGATCCAGGGACCCAGTACTTC
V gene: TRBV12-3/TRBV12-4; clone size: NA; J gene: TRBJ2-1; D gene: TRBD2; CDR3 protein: CASSPRLAGVLRQFF; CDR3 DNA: TGTGCCAGCAGCCCAAGACTAGCGGGGGTCCTTAGGCAGTTCTTC